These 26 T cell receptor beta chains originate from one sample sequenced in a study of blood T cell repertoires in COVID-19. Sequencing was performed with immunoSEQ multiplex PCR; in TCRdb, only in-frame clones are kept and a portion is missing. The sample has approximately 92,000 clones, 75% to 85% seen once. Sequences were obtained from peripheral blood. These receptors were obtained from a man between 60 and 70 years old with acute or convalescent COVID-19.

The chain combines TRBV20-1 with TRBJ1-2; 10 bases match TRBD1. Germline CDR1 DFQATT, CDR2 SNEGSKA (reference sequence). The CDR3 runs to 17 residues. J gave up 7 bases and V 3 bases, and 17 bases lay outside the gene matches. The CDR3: CSASRVSEGRDRGGYTF. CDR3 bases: TGCAGTGCTAGTAGGGTCTCTGAAGGCCGGGACAGGGGTGGCTACACCTTC.

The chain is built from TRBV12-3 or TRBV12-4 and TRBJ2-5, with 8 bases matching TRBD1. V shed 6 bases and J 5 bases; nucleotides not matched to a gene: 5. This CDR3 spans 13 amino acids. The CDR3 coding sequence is TGTGCCAGCAGGCAGGGGGCGGGGGAGACCCAGTACTTC. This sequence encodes CASRQGAGETQYF.

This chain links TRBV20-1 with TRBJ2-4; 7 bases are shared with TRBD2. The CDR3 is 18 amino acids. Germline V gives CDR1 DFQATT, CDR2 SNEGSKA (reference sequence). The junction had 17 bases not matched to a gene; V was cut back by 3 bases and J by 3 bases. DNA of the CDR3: TGCAGTGCTAGTAATTACCGTAGGGCGGGAGATGGCAAAAACATTCAGTACTTC. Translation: CSASNYRRAGDGKNIQYF.

CDR3 coding DNA: TGTGCCAGCAGCCAACGACGGACTAGCGGGAGAACGAATGAGCAGTTCTTC. Protein sequence: CASSQRRTSGRTNEQFF. The chain couples TRBV3-1 (or the pseudogene TRBV3-2) to TRBJ2-1; 13 nucleotides agree with TRBD2. Germline CDR1 LGHDT, CDR2 YNNKEL (reference sequence). The CDR3 totals 17 residues. J was trimmed by 7 bases and V by 2 bases; bases with no gene match: 8.

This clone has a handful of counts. Written as DNA, the CDR3 is TGTGCCAGCAGTCGGGATATAGCTGGAAACACCATATATTTT. Its translation: CASSRDIAGNTIYF. The chain recombines TRBV2 with TRBJ1-3; D is uncertain. This CDR3 is 14 amino acids long. V was shortened by 5 bases and J by 2 bases, with 10 bases between the two germline ends. From germline, CDR1 is SNHLY and CDR2 FYNNEI. The variable domain in full, with the rest retrieved from reference TRBV2 and TRBJ1-3, is EPEVTQTPSHQVTQMGQEVILRCVPISNHLYFYWYRQILGQKVEFLVSFYNNEISEKSEIFDDQFSVERPDGSNFTLKIRSTKLEDSAMYFCASSRDIAGNTIYFGEGSWLTVV.

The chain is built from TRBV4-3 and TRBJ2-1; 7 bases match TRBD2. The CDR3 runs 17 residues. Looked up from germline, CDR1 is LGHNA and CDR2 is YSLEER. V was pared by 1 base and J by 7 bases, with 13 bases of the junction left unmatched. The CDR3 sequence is CASSQGPSGIGRNEQFF. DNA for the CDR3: TGCGCCAGCAGCCAAGGGCCAAGCGGGATCGGGAGGAATGAGCAGTTCTTC.

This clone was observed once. This chain's CDR3 is CASSLTGDQPQHF. CDR3 nucleotides: TGTGCCAGCAGCTTAACGGGGGATCAGCCCCAGCATTTT. The V gene is TRBV7-9, the J gene TRBJ1-5; D is perhaps TRBD1 (5 bases). CDR1 is SEHNR and CDR2 is FQNEAQ in the germline V gene (reference sequence). Deletions cut 2 bases from V and 5 bases from J, with 7 bases between. This CDR3 has 13 amino acids.

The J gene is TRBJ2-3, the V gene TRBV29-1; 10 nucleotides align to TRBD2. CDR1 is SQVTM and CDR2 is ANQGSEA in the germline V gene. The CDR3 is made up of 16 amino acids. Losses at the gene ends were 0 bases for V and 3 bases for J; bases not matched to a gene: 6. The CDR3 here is CSVEDERTSGTDTQYF. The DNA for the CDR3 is TGCAGCGTTGAAGATGAGAGGACTAGCGGTACAGATACGCAGTATTTT.

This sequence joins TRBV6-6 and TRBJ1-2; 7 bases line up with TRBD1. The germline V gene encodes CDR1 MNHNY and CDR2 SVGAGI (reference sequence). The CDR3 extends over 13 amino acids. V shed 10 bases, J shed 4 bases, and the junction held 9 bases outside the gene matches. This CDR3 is CATWKGAGYGYTF. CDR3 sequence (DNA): TGTGCCACTTGGAAGGGGGCGGGCTATGGCTACACCTTC.

The CDR3 nucleotides are TGTGCCAGCAGCTCGGACAGGGAACGTCAGCCCCAGCATTTT. It encodes CASSSDRERQPQHF. The chain joins TRBV7-9 to TRBJ1-5; 8 nucleotides align to TRBD1. The V gene end was trimmed by 4 bases and the J gene end by 6 bases; junction bases not matched to a gene: 5. The CDR3 spans 14 residues. Germline V gene data show CDR1 as SEHNR and CDR2 as FQNEAQ (reference sequence). The full variable domain, completed using reference TRBV7-9 and TRBJ1-5, is DTGVSQNPRHKITKRGQNVTFRCDPISEHNRLYWYRQTLGQGPEFLTYFQNEAQLEKSRLLSDRFSAERPKGSFSTLEIQRTEQGDSAMYLCASSSDRERQPQHFGDGTRLSIL.

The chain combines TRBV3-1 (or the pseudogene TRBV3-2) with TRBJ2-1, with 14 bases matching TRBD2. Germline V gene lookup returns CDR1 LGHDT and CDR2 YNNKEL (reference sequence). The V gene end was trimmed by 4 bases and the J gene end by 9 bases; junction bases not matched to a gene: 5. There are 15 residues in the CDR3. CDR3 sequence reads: CASSPTSGRAVEQFF. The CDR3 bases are TGTGCCAGCAGCCCGACTAGCGGGAGGGCCGTTGAGCAGTTCTTC.

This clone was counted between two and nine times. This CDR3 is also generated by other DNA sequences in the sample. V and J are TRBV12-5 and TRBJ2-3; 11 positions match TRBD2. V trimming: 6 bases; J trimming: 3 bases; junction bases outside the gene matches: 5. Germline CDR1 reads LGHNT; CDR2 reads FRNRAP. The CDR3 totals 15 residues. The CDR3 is CASGLAGGVTDTQYF. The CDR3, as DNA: TGTGCTAGTGGGCTAGCGGGAGGTGTAACAGATACGCAGTATTTT. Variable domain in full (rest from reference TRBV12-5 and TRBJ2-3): DARVTQTPRHKVTEMGQEVTMRCQPILGHNTVFWYRQTMMQGLELLAYFRNRAPLDDSGMPKDRFSAEMPDATLATLKIQPSEPRDSAVYFCASGLAGGVTDTQYFGPGTRLTVL.

In DNA, the CDR3 is TGTGCATTGGATGCGGGGGCCCCGAGATCGGTCACTGAAGCTTTCTTT. This translates into CALDAGAPRSVTEAFF. V is TRBV30 and J is TRBJ1-1; TRBD1 is a possible D gene (6 bases). Germline loops: CDR1 GTSNPN, CDR2 SVGIG (reference sequence). The length of the CDR3 is 16 residues.

The CDR3 DNA reads TGTGCCAGCAGTGCCCCAGGGGCCCCCTACAATGAGCAGTTCTTC. Its protein is CASSAPGAPYNEQFF. The gene calls are TRBV25-1 and TRBJ2-1; possibly TRBD1 for D (6 bases). V dropped 4 bases and J dropped 2 bases, with 12 bases sitting between them. CDR3 length: 15 amino acids. Looked up from germline, CDR1 is MGHDK and CDR2 is SYGVNS.

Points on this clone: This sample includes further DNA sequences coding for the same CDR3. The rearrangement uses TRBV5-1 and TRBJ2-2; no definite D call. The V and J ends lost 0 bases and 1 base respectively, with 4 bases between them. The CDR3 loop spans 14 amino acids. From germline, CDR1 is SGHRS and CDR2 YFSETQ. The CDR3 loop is CASSLGQNTGELFF. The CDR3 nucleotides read TGCGCCAGCAGCTTGGGGCAGAACACCGGGGAGCTGTTTTTT. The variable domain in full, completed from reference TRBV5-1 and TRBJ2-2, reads KAGVTQTPRYLIKTRGQQVTLSCSPISGHRSVSWYQQTPGQGLQFLFEYFSETQRNKGNFPGRFSGRQFSNSRSEMNVSTLELGDSALYLCASSLGQNTGELFFGEGSRLTVL.

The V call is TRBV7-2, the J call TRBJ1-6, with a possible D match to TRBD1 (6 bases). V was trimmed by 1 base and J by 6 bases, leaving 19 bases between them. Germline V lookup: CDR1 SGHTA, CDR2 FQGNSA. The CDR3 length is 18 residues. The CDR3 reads CASSLGLTARGGNSPLHF. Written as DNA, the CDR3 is TGTGCCAGCAGCTTAGGTCTAACTGCCAGGGGCGGTAATTCACCCCTCCACTTT.

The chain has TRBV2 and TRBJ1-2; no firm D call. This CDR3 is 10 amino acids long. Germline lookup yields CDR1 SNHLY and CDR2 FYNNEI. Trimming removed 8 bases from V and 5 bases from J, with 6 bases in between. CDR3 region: CASGSYGYTF. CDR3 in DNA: TGTGCCAGCGGGAGTTATGGCTACACCTTC.

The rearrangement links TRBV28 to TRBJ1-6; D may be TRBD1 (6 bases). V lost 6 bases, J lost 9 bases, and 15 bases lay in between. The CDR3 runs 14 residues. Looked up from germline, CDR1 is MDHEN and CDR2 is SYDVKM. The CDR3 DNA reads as TGTGCCAGCAGGATGAAGGGGGAACCTTCACCCCTCCACTTT. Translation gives CASRMKGEPSPLHF.

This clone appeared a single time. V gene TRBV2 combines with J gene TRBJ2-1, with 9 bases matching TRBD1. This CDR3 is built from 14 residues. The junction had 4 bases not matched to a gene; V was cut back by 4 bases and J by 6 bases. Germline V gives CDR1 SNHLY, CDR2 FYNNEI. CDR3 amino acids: CASSGVQGANEQFF. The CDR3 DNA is TGTGCCAGCAGTGGAGTACAGGGGGCCAATGAGCAGTTCTTC.

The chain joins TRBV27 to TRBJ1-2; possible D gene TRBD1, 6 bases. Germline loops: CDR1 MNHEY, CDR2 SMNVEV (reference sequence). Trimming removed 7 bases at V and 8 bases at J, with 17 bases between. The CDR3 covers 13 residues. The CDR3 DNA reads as TGTGCCAGCATTGGGGGGGGCGCGAGAGGCTACACCTTC. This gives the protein CASIGGGARGYTF.

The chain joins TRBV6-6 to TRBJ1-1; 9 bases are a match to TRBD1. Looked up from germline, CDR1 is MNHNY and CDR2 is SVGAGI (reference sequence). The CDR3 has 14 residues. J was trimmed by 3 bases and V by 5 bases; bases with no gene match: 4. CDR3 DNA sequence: TGTGCCAGCAGTGGGACAGGGATTGACACTGAAGCTTTCTTT. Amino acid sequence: CASSGTGIDTEAFF.

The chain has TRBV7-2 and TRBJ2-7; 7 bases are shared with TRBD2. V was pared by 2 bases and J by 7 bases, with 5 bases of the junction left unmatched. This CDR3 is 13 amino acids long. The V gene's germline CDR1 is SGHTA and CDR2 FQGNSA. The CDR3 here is CASSLRRENEQYV. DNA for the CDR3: TGTGCCAGCAGCTTAAGGCGGGAGAATGAGCAGTACGTC.

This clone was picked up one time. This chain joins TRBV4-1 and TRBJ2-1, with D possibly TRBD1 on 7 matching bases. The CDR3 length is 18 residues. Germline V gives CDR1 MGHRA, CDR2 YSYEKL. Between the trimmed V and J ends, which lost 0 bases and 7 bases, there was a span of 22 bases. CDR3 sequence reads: CASSQEGRMAGGKNEQFF. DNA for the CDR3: TGCGCCAGCAGCCAAGAAGGGCGAATGGCAGGGGGGAAGAATGAGCAGTTCTTC.

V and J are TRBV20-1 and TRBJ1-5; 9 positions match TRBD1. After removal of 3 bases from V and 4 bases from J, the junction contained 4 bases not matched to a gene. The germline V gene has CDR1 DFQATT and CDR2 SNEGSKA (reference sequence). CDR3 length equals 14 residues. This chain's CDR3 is CSASGDRDNQPQHF. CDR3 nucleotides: TGCAGTGCTAGTGGGGACAGGGATAATCAGCCCCAGCATTTT.

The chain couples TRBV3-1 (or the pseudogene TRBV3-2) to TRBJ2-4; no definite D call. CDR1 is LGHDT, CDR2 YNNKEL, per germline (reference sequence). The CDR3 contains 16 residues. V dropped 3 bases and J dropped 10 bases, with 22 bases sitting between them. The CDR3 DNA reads TGTGCCAGCAGCCAGGGTCTTTCAGGATCTGGTGGGATTCAGTACTTC. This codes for CASSQGLSGSGGIQYF.

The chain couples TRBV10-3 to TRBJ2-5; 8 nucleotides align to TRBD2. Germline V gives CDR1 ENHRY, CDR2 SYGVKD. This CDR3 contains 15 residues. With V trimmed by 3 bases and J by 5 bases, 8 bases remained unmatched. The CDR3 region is CAISDQGLGRETQYF. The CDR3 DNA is TGTGCCATCAGTGATCAGGGACTAGGGCGCGAGACCCAGTACTTC.